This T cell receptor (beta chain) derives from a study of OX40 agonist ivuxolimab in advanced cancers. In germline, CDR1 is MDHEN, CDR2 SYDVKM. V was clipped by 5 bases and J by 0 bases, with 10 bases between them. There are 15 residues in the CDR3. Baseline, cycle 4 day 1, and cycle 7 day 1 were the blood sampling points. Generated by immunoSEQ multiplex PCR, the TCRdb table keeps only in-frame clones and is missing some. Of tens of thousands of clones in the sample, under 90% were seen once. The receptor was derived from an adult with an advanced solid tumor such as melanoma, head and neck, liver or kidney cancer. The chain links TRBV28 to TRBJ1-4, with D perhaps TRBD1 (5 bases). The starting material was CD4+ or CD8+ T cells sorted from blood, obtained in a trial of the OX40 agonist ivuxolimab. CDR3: CASSGAGTTNEKLFF. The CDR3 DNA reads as TGTGCCAGCAGTGGGGCGGGAACAACTAATGAAAAACTGTTTTTT.